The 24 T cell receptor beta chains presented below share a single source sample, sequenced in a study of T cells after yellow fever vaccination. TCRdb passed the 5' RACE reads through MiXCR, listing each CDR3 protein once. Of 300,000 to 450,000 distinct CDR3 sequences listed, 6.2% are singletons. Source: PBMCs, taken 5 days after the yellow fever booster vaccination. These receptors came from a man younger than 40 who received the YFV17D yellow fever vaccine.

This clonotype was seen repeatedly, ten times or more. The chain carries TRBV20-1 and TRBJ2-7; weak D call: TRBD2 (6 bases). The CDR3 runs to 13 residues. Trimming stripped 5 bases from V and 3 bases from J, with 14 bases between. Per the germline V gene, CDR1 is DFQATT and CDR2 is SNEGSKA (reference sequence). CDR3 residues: CSAGGSGLYEQYF. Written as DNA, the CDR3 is TGCAGTGCTGGGGGGTCGGGGCTCTACGAGCAGTACTTC.

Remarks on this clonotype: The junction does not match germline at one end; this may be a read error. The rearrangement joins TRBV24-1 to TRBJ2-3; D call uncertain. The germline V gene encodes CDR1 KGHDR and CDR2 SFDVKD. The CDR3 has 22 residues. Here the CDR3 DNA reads TGTGCCACCTGTGATTTGTGGTTTCCGAGGCACTCCGGCCCCCTTCTCGTTGATACGCAGTATTTT. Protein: CATCDLWFPRHSGPLLVDTQYF.

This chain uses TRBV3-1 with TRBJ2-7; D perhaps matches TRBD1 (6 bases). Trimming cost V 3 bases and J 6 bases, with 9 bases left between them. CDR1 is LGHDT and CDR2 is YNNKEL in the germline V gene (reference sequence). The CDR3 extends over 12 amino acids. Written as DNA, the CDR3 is TGTGCCAGCAGCCAGGGGACAAGCGAGCAGTACTTC. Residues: CASSQGTSEQYF.

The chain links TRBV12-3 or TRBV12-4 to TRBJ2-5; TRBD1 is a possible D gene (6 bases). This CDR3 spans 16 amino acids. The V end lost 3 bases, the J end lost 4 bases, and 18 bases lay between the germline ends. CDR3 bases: TGTGCCAGCAGTTTTAAAGGGACATGGGGCCCAGAGACCCAGTACTTC. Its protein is CASSFKGTWGPETQYF.

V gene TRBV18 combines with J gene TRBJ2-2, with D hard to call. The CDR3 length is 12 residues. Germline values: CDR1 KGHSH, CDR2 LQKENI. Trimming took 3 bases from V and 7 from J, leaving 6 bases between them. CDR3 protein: CASSPNRGELFF. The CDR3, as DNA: TGTGCCAGCTCACCGAATCGCGGGGAGCTGTTTTTT.

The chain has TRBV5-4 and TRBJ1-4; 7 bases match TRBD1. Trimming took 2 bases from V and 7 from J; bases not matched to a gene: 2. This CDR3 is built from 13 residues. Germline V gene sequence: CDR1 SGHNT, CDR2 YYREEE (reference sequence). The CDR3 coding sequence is TGTGCCAGCAGCTTCAGGGGGAGTGAAAAACTGTTTTTT. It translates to CASSFRGSEKLFF. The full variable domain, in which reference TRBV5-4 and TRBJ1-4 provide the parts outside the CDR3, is ETGVTQSPTHLIKTRGQQVTLRCSSQSGHNTVSWYQQALGQGPQFIFQYYREEENGRGNFPPRFSGLQFPNYSSELNVNALELDDSALYLCASSFRGSEKLFFGSGTQLSVL.

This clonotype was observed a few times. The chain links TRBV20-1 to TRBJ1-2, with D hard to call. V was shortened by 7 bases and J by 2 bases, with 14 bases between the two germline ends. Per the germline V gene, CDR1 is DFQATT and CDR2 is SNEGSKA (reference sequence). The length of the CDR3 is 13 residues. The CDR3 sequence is CSGTGIENYGYTF. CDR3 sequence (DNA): TGCAGTGGAACGGGAATTGAGAACTATGGCTACACCTTC.

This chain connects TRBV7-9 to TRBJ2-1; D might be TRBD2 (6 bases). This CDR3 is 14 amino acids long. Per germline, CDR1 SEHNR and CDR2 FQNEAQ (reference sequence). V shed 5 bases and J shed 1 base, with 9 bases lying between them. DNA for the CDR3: TGTGCCAGCAGCGGGGGGAGATCCTACAATGAGCAGTTCTTC. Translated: CASSGGRSYNEQFF.

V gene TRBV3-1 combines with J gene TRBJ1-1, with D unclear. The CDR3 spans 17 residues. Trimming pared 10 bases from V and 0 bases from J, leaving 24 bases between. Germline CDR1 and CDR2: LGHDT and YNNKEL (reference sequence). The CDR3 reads CATARSFNGVLNTEAFF. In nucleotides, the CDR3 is TGTGCCACCGCCCGGTCCTTCAACGGGGTTTTGAACACTGAAGCTTTCTTT.

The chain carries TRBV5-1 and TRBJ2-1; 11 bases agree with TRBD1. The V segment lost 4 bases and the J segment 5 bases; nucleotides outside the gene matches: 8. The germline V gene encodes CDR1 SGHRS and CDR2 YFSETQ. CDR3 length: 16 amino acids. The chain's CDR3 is CASSPGGQGGNNEQFF. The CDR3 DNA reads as TGCGCCAGCAGCCCAGGGGGACAGGGGGGGAACAATGAGCAGTTCTTC.

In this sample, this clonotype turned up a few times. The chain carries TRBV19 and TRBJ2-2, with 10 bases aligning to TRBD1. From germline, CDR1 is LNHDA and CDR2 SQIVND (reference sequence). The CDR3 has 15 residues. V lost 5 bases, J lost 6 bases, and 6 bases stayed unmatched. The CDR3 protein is CASSVGQGRPGELFF. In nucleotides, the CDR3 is TGTGCCAGTAGTGTGGGACAGGGGCGCCCCGGGGAGCTGTTTTTT.

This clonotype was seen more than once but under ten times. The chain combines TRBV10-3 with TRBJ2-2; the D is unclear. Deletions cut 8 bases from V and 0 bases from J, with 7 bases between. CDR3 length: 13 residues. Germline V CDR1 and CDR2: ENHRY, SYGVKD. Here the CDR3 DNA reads TGTGCCATCGCCAGCCCGAACACCGGGGAGCTGTTTTTT. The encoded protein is CAIASPNTGELFF.

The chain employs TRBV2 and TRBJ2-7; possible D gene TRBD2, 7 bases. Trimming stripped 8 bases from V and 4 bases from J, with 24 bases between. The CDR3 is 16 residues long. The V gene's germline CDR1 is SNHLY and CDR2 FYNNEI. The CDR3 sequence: CASGRRGGTSRYEQYF. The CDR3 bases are TGTGCCAGCGGTAGAAGGGGGGGTACCTCGAGATACGAGCAGTACTTC.

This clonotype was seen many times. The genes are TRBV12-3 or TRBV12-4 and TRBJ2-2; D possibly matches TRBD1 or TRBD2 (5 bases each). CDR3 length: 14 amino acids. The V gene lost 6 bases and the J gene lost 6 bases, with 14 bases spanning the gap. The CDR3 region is CASSAGALSGELFF. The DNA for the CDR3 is TGTGCCAGCAGCGCCGGGGCTCTTTCCGGGGAGCTGTTTTTT.

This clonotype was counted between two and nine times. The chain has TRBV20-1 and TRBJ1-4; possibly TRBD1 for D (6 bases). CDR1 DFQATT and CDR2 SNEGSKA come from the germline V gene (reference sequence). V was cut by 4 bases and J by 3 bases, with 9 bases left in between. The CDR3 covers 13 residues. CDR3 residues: CSATRTANEKLFF. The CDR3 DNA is TGCAGTGCTACAAGGACAGCTAATGAAAAACTGTTTTTT.

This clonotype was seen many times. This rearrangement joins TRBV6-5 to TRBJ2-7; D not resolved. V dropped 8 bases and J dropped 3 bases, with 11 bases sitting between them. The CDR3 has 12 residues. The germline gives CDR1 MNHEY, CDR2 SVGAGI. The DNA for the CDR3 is TGTGCCAGCGGAAGGAGTGGCTACGAGCAGTACTTC. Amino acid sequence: CASGRSGYEQYF.

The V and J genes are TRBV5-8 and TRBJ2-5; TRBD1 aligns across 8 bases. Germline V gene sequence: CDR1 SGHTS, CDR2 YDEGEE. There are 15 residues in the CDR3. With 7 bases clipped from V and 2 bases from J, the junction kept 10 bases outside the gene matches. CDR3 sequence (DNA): TGTGCCAGCTTGCGCAGGGGGCCCCAACAAGAGACCCAGTACTTC. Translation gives CASLRRGPQQETQYF.

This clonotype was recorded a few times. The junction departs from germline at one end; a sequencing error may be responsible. The CDR3 nucleotides are TGCTGTGCTAGAGGGGGAGCCGGGACAGCCTCCTACGAGCAGTACTTC. Translation gives CCARGGAGTASYEQYF. This chain joins TRBV20-1 and TRBJ2-7; 7 bases fit TRBD1. This CDR3 comprises 16 residues. Per germline, CDR1 DFQATT and CDR2 SNEGSKA (reference sequence).

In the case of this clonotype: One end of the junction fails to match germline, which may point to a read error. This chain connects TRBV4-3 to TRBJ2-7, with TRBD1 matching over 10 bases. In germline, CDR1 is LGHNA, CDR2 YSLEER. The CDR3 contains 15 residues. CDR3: CASSRQGAGGYDQYF. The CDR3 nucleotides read TGCGCCAGCAGCCGACAGGGGGCCGGGGGGTACGATCAGTACTTC.

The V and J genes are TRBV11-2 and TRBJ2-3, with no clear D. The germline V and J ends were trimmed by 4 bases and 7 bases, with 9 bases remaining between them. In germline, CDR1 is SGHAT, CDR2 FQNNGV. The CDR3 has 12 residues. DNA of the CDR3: TGTGCCAGCAGCTCAGACGGAAATACGCAGTATTTT. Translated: CASSSDGNTQYF.

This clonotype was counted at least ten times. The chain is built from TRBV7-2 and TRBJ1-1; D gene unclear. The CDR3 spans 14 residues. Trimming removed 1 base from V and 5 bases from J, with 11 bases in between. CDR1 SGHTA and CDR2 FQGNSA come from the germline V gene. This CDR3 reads CASSLDGRVTEAFF. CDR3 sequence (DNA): TGTGCCAGCAGCTTAGACGGCCGAGTGACTGAAGCTTTCTTT.

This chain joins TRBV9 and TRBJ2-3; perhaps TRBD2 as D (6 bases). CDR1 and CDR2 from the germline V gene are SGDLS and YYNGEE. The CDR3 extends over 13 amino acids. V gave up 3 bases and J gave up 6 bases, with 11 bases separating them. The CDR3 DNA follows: TGTGCCAGCAGCGCCGGGACTTCCGATACGCAGTATTTT. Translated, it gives CASSAGTSDTQYF.

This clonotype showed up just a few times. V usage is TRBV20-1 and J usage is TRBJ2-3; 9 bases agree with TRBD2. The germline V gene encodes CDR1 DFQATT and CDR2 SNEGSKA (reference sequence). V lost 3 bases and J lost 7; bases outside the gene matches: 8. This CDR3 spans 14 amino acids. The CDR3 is CSASVAGGPNTQYF. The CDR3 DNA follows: TGCAGTGCTAGTGTCGCGGGAGGGCCAAATACGCAGTATTTT.

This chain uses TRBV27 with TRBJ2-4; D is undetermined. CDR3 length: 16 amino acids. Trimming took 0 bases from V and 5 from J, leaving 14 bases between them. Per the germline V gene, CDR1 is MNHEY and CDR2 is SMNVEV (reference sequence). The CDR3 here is CASSLSYRVGENIQYF. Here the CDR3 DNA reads TGTGCCAGCAGTTTATCGTACCGGGTCGGCGAAAACATTCAGTACTTC.